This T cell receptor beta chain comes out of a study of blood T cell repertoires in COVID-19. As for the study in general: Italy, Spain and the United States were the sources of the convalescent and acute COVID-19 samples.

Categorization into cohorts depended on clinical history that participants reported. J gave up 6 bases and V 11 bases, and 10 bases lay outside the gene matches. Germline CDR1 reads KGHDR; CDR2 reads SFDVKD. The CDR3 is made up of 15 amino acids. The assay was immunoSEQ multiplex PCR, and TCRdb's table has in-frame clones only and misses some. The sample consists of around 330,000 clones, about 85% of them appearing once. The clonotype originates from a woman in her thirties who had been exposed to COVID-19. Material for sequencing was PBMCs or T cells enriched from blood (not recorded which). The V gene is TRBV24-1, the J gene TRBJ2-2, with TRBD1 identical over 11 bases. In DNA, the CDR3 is TGTGCCATGTCGGACAGGGGGCTTGAATCCGGGGAGCTGTTTTTT. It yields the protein CAMSDRGLESGELFF.